A single sample is the source of the 18 T cell receptor beta chains below, sequenced in a study of CD8+ T cells in alopecia areata. Noted treatment: oral pan-JAK inhibitor, 5-10 mg twice daily. Extraction and reverse transcription of RNA yielded cDNA as the sequencing template. Produced via immunoSEQ multiplex PCR; TCRdb's table is partial and in-frame only. In the table there are about 74,000 clones, roughly 28% of which are singletons. The sample in question was CD8+ T cells sorted from blood, obtained at week 4, from a patient treated with tofacitinib. These receptors originate from a human donor with alopecia areata.

J is TRBJ2-1 and V is TRBV30, with D uncertain. The CDR3 spans 13 residues. CDR1 and CDR2 from the germline V gene are GTSNPN and SVGIG (reference sequence). V dropped 2 bases and J dropped 10 bases, with 15 bases sitting between them. Here the CDR3 DNA reads TGTGCCTGGAGTATTGGGCCCCACCAGGAGCAGTTCTTC. Protein product: CAWSIGPHQEQFF. The whole variable domain, remainder taken from reference TRBV30 and TRBJ2-1, is SQTIHQWPATLVQPVGSPLSLECTVEGTSNPNLYWYRQAAGRGLQLLFYSVGIGQISSEVPQNLSASRPQDRQFILSSKKLLLSDSGFYLCAWSIGPHQEQFFGPGTRLTVL.

This clone has only a few counts. The chain couples TRBV2 to TRBJ2-2; D might be TRBD1 or TRBD2, each matching 5 bases. V was shortened by 1 base and J by 5 bases, with 11 bases between the two germline ends. CDR1 SNHLY and CDR2 FYNNEI come from the germline V gene. The CDR3 consists of 15 residues. In nucleotides, the CDR3 is TGTGCCAGCAGTGAAGGCAGATGGGGGACCGGGGAGCTGTTTTTT. It yields the protein CASSEGRWGTGELFF.

This chain uses TRBV6-5 with TRBJ2-3; D tentatively fits TRBD1 or TRBD2 (5 bases each). The CDR3 totals 13 residues. The germline CDR1 and CDR2 sequences are MNHEY and SVGAGI. With 7 bases removed from V and 4 bases from J, the gap between germline ends came to 12 bases. CDR3 coding DNA: TGTGCCAGCATGGGGGATTTGCCAGATACGCAGTATTTT. It translates to CASMGDLPDTQYF.

This clone was recorded a few times. The rearrangement joins TRBV29-1 to TRBJ2-3, with D hard to call. V gave up 1 base and J gave up 5 bases, with 1 base separating them. Germline CDR1 and CDR2: SQVTM and ANQGSEA. The CDR3 is made up of 10 amino acids. CDR3 bases: TGCAGCGTTGAAGGAGATACGCAGTATTTT. It translates to CSVEGDTQYF.

This clone occurred a few times. The genes are TRBV29-1 and TRBJ2-2; no firm D call. CDR1 and CDR2 from the germline V gene are SQVTM and ANQGSEA. The CDR3 has 12 amino acids. V lost 7 bases, J lost 0 bases, and 6 bases lay in between. The CDR3 region is CSGLTNTGELFF. Written as DNA, the CDR3 is TGCAGCGGACTGACGAACACCGGGGAGCTGTTTTTT.

This clone was seen only a few times. V usage is TRBV29-1 and J usage is TRBJ2-7, with TRBD2 matching 7 bases. The CDR3 has 11 residues. Germline CDR1 and CDR2: SQVTM and ANQGSEA. J was trimmed by 6 bases and V by 7 bases; bases with no gene match: 6. The CDR3 nucleotides read TGCAGCGCCGCCACTAGCGCCGAGCAGTACTTC. It codes for CSAATSAEQYF.

The V and J genes are TRBV5-6 and TRBJ2-5; TRBD2 aligns across 7 bases. The CDR3 contains 16 residues. Germline CDR1 is SGHDT and CDR2 is YYEEEE. V shed 0 bases, J shed 1 base, and the junction held 6 bases outside the gene matches. The CDR3 spells CASSLGEGDFQETQYF. CDR3 bases: TGTGCCAGCAGCTTGGGGGAGGGTGACTTCCAAGAGACCCAGTACTTC.

The V and J genes are TRBV15 and TRBJ2-7, with TRBD1 matching 7 bases. The J segment lost 3 bases and the V segment lost 5 bases, leaving 7 bases of the junction unmatched. The CDR3 runs 14 residues. CDR1 is LNHNV and CDR2 is YYDKDF in the germline V gene (reference sequence). Here the CDR3 reads CATSGGTGDYEQYF. For the CDR3, the DNA is TGTGCCACCAGCGGGGGCACAGGGGACTACGAGCAGTACTTC.

This clone showed up just a few times. The V call is TRBV29-1, the J call TRBJ2-7, with D perhaps TRBD1 (5 bases). This CDR3 spans 13 amino acids. Germline values: CDR1 SQVTM, CDR2 ANQGSEA. The ends were cut back, 2 bases at V and 2 bases at J, with 10 bases in the middle. The CDR3 coding sequence is TGCAGCGTTGAAAAGGGGCGCCCCTACGAGCAGTACTTC. Amino acids: CSVEKGRPYEQYF.

The J gene is TRBJ1-1, the V gene TRBV29-1; D is uncertain. Germline loops: CDR1 SQVTM, CDR2 ANQGSEA. V was shortened by 7 bases and J by 0 bases, with 3 bases between the two germline ends. The CDR3 sequence is 10 residues long. CDR3 region: CSGLNTEAFF. In nucleotides, the CDR3 is TGCAGCGGACTGAACACTGAAGCTTTCTTT.

The chain links TRBV2 to TRBJ2-5; the D gene is possibly TRBD1 (5 bases). V was shortened by 3 bases and J by 0 bases, with 14 bases between the two germline ends. Germline V CDR1 and CDR2: SNHLY, FYNNEI. This CDR3 spans 16 amino acids. The CDR3 loop reads CASSDQGRVYQETQYF. The CDR3 DNA reads as TGTGCCAGCAGTGATCAGGGCAGGGTGTACCAAGAGACCCAGTACTTC.

The chain joins TRBV7-2 to TRBJ2-2; D gene unclear. Germline V CDR1 and CDR2: SGHTA, FQGNSA. The CDR3 extends over 13 amino acids. The V end lost 2 bases, the J end lost 2 bases, and 3 bases lay between the germline ends. The CDR3 DNA sequence: TGTGCCAGCAGCTTATCTAACACCGGGGAGCTGTTTTTT. Amino acid sequence: CASSLSNTGELFF.

The chain recombines TRBV19 with TRBJ2-1, with a weak D call TRBD2 (5 bases). Deletions cut 2 bases from V and 10 bases from J, with 12 bases between. Germline values: CDR1 LNHDA, CDR2 SQIVND (reference sequence). The CDR3 is 13 residues long. The CDR3 here is CASSISGRAEQFF. CDR3 DNA: TGTGCCAGTAGTATAAGCGGCCGGGCAGAGCAGTTCTTC.

This clone has a handful of counts. V and J are TRBV6-5 and TRBJ1-4; D unclear. V lost 4 bases and J 0 bases, leaving 6 bases between the germline ends. This CDR3 is 14 amino acids long. CDR1 and CDR2 (germline): MNHEY, SVGAGI. CDR3 residues: CASSFQATNEKLFF. The CDR3 region has the DNA TGTGCCAGCAGTTTCCAGGCAACTAATGAAAAACTGTTTTTT.

This clone has at least ten counts. The chain recombines TRBV6-6 with TRBJ1-1, with D possibly TRBD1 on 5 matching bases. The V gene's germline CDR1 is MNHNY and CDR2 SVGAGI (reference sequence). The CDR3 contains 14 residues. V dropped 5 bases and J dropped 0 bases, with 10 bases sitting between them. CDR3 in amino acids: CASSRGHLNTEAFF. In DNA form, the CDR3 reads TGTGCCAGCAGTCGCGGACACTTGAACACTGAAGCTTTCTTT.

V usage is TRBV4-1 and J usage is TRBJ2-1; tentatively, D is TRBD1 (6 bases). This CDR3 has 17 residues. Between the trimmed V and J ends, which lost 5 bases and 4 bases, there was a span of 21 bases. Germline lookup yields CDR1 MGHRA and CDR2 YSYEKL. The CDR3 spells CASSASGTPGGYNEQFF. CDR3 in DNA: TGCGCCAGCAGCGCCTCGGGGACACCAGGCGGATACAATGAGCAGTTCTTC.

This clone came up a few times. V is TRBV4-1 and J is TRBJ2-1, with a weak D call TRBD2 (6 bases). Trimming removed 3 bases from V and 3 bases from J, with 6 bases in between. The CDR3 runs 13 residues. CDR1 and CDR2 from the germline V gene are MGHRA and YSYEKL. The CDR3 region has the DNA TGCGCCAGCAGCCAGGGACTCTACAATGAGCAGTTCTTC. Translated: CASSQGLYNEQFF.

This clone was recorded a few times. The chain couples TRBV4-1 to TRBJ2-4, with D possibly being TRBD1 or TRBD2 (7 bases each). Germline CDR1 and CDR2: MGHRA and YSYEKL. The germline V and J ends were trimmed by 3 bases and 6 bases, with 12 bases remaining between them. CDR3 length equals 14 residues. The CDR3 nucleotides are TGCGCCAGCAGCCATACAGGGGAGGGAAACATTCAGTACTTC. Protein: CASSHTGEGNIQYF.